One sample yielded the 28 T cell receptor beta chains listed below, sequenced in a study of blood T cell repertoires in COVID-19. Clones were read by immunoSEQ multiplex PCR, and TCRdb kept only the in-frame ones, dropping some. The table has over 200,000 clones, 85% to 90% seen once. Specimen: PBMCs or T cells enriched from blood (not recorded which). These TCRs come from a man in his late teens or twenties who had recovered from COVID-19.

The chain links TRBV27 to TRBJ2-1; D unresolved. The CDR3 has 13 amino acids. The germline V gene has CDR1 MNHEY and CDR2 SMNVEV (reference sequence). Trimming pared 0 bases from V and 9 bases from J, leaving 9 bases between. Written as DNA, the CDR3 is TGTGCCAGCAGTTTATCGTTCTACGGTGAGCAGTTCTTC. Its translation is CASSLSFYGEQFF.

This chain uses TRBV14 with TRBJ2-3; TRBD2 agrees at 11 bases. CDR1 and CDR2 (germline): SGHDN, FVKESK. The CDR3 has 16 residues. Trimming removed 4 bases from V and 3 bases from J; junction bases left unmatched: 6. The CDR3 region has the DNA TGTGCCAGCAGCCTTCGTAGCGGGAGGGTTACAGATACGCAGTATTTT. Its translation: CASSLRSGRVTDTQYF.

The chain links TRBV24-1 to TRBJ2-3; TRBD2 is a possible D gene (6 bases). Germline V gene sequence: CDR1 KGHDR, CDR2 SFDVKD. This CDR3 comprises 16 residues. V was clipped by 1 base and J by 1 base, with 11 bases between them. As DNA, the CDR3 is TGTGCCACCAGTGATTTCCCGGGAGTGGGCACAGATACGCAGTATTTT. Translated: CATSDFPGVGTDTQYF.

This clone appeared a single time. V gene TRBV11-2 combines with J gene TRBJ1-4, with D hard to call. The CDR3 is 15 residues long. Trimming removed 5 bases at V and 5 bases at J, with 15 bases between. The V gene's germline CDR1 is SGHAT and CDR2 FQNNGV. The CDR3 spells CASSPRLSYNEKLFF. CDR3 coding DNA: TGTGCCAGCAGCCCCAGGCTCAGCTACAATGAAAAACTGTTTTTT.

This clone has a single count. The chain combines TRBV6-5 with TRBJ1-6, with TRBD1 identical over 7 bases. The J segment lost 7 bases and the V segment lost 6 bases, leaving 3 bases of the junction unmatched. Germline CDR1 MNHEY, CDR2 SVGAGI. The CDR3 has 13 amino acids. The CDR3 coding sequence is TGTGCCAGCAGGACAGGGACCAATTCACCCCTCCACTTT. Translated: CASRTGTNSPLHF.

The CDR3 is CASSPSGTGEGLHF. CDR3 DNA sequence: TGTGCCAGCTCACCCTCCGGGACAGGGGAGGGGCTCCACTTT. The chain links TRBV18 to TRBJ1-6, with 10 bases lining up with TRBD1. In germline, CDR1 is KGHSH, CDR2 LQKENI. Germline trimming cut 3 bases from V and 16 bases from J; bases unmatched to any gene: 9. This CDR3 is built from 14 residues.

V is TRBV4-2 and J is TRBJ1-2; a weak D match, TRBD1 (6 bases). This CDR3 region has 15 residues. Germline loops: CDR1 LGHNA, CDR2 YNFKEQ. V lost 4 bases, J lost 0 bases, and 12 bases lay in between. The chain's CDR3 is CASSPQGDSNYGYTF. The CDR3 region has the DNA TGTGCCAGCAGCCCACAGGGCGACTCTAACTATGGCTACACCTTC.

The CDR3 DNA is TGTGCCAGCAGCCAAGGGGGGACTAGGGAAGAGACCCAGTACTTC. The encoded protein is CASSQGGTREETQYF. The genes are TRBV3-1 (or the pseudogene TRBV3-2) and TRBJ2-5, with TRBD2 matching 8 bases. The CDR3 consists of 15 residues. CDR1 LGHDT and CDR2 YNNKEL come from the germline V gene (reference sequence). Losses at the gene ends were 1 base for V and 3 bases for J; bases not matched to a gene: 4.

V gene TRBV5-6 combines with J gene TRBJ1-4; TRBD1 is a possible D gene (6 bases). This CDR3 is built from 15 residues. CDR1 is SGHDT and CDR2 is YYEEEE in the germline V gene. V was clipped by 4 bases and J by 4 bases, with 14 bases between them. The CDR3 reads CASSEAGALNEKLFF. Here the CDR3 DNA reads TGTGCCAGCAGCGAGGCGGGGGCCCTTAATGAAAAACTGTTTTTT.

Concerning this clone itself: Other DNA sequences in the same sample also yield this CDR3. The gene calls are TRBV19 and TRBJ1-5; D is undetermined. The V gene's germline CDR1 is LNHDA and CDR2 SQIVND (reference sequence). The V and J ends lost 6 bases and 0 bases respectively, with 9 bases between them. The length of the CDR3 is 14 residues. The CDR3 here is CASSIGGSNQPQHF. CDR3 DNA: TGTGCCAGTAGCATCGGTGGTAGCAATCAGCCCCAGCATTTT.

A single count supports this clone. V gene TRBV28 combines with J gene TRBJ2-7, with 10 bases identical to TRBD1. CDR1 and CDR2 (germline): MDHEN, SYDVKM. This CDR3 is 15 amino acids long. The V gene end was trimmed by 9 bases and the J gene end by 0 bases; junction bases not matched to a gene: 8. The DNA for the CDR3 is TGTGCCAGTTCCGCCGGGACAGGGGCCTCCTACGAGCAGTACTTC. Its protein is CASSAGTGASYEQYF.

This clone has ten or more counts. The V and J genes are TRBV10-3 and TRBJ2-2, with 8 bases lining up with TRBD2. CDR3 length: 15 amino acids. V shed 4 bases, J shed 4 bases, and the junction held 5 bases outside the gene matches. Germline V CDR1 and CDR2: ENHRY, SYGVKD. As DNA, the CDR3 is TGTGCCATCAGTGGGGCTAGCGGGCTCACCGGGGAGCTGTTTTTT. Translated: CAISGASGLTGELFF.

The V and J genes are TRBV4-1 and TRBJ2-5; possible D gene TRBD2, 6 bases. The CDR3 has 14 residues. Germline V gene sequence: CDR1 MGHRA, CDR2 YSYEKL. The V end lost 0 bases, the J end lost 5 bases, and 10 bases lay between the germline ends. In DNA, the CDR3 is TGCGCCAGCAGCCAAGAGGGACTGGGTGAGACCCAGTACTTC. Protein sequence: CASSQEGLGETQYF.

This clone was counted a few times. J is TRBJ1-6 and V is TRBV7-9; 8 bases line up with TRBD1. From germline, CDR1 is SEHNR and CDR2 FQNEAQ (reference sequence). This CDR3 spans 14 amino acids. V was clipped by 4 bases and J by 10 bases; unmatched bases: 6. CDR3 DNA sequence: TGTGCCAGCAGCTCACAGGGGGTTGCGTCACCCCTCCACTTT. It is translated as CASSSQGVASPLHF.

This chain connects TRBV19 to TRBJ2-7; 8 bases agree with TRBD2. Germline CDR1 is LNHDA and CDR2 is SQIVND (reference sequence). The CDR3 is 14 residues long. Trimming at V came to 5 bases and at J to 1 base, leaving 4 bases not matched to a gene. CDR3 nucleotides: TGTGCCAGTAGTCGGGAGGGGGAGTCCTACGAGCAGTACTTC. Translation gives CASSREGESYEQYF.

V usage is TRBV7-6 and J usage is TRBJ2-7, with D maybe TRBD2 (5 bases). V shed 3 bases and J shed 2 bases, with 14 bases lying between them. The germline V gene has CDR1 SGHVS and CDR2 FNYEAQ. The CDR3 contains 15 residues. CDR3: CASSLVAGIPYEQYF. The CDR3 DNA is TGTGCCAGCAGCTTGGTGGCCGGGATACCCTACGAGCAGTACTTC.

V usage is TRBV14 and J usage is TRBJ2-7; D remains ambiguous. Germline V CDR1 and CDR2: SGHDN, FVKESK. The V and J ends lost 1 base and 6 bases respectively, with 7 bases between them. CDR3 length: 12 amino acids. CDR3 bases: TGTGCCAGCAGCCAAGCTGAGGTCGAGCAGTACTTC. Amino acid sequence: CASSQAEVEQYF. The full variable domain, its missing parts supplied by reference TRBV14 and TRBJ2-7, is EAGVTQFPSHSVIEKGQTVTLRCDPISGHDNLYWYRRVMGKEIKFLLHFVKESKQDESGMPNNRFLAERTGGTYSTLKVQPAELEDSGVYFCASSQAEVEQYFGPGTRLTVT.

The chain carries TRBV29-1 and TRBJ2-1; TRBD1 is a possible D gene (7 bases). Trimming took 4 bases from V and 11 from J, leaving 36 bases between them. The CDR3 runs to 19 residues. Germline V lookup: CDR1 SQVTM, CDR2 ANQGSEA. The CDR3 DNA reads TGCAGCGTTGGAAGCCGCGGGGCAGGGGGAGGAGGGGTCGTGGGTAAGCAGTTCTTC. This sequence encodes CSVGSRGAGGGGVVGKQFF.

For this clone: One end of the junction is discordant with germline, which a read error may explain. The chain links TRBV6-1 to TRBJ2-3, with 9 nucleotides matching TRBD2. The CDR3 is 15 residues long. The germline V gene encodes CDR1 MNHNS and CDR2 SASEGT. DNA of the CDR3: TGTGCCAGCAGTGAAGCGCCTCGCGGGGGGGTAGGAAAGGGTTTT. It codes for CASSEAPRGGVGKGF.

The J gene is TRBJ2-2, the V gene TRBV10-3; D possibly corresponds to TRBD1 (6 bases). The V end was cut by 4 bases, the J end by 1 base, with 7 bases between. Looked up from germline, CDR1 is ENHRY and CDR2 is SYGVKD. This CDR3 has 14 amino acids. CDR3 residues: CAISGTVNTGELFF. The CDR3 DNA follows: TGTGCCATCAGTGGGACAGTGAACACCGGGGAGCTGTTTTTT.

CDR3 bases: TGTGCCAGCCGCCCAGTCCTGAACACTGAAGCTTTCTTT. Encoded protein: CASRPVLNTEAFF. This chain links TRBV28 with TRBJ1-1; the D is unclear. Germline-derived CDR1 and CDR2 are MDHEN and SYDVKM. Trimming stripped 8 bases from V and 0 bases from J, with 10 bases between. The CDR3 totals 13 residues. Supplemented by reference TRBV28 and TRBJ1-1, the full variable domain reads DVKVTQSSRYLVKRTGEKVFLECVQDMDHENMFWYRQDPGLGLRLIYFSYDVKMKEKGDIPEGYSVSREKKERFSLILESASTNQTSMYLCASRPVLNTEAFFGQGTRLTVV.

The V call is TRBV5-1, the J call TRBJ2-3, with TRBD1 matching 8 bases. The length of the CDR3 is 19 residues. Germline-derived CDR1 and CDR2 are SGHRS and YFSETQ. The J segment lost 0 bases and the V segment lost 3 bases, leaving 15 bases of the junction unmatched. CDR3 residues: CASSWGPGTGKASTDTQYF. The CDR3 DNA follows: TGCGCCAGCAGCTGGGGACCCGGGACAGGAAAAGCTAGCACAGATACGCAGTATTTT.

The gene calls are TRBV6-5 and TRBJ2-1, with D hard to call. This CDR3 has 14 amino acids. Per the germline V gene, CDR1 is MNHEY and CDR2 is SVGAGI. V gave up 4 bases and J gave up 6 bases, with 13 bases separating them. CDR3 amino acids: CASSSLLRSNEQFF. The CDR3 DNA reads TGTGCCAGCAGTTCGCTGCTGAGAAGCAATGAGCAGTTCTTC.

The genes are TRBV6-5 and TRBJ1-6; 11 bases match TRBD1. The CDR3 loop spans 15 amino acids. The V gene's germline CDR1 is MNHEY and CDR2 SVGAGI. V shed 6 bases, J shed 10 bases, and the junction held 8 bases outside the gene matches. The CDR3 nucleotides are TGTGCCAGCAGGCGACCGGGACAGGGGGAGTCACCCCTCCACTTT. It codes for CASRRPGQGESPLHF.

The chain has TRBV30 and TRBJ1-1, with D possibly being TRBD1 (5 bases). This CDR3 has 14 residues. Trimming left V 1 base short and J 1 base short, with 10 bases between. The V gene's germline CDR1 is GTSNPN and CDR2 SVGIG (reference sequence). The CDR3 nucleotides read TGTGCCTGGAGTGATCCGGACACGAACACTGAAGCTTTCTTT. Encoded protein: CAWSDPDTNTEAFF.

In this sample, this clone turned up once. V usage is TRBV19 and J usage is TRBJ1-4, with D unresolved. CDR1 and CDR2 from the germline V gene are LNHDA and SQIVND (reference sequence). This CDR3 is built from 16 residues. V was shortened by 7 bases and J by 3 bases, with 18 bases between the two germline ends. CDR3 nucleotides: TGTGCCAGTACCGGGTCTTCCCGAGGTCCTAATGAAAAACTGTTTTTT. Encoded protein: CASTGSSRGPNEKLFF.

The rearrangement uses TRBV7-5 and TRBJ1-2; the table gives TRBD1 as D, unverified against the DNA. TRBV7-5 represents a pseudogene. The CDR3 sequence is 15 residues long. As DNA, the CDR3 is TGTGCCAGAAGCCTAGGTCCGGGACAGAGAAATGGCTACACCTTC. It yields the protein CARSLGPGQRNGYTF.

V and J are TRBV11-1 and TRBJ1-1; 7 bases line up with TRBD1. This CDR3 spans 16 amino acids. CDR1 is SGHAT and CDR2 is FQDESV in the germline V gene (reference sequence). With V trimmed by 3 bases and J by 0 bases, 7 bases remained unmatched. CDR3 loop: CASSLTGSLMNTEAFF. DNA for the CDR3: TGTGCCAGCAGCTTGACAGGGTCGCTCATGAACACTGAAGCTTTCTTT.